Below, one T cell receptor beta chain is given with its context. The data were obtained in a study of OX40 agonist ivuxolimab in advanced cancers. The V end was cut by 5 bases, the J end by 0 bases, with 10 bases between. This CDR3 spans 14 amino acids. CDR1 and CDR2 from the germline V gene are LNHDA and SQIVND (reference sequence). Profiled with immunoSEQ multiplex PCR; TCRdb holds only in-frame clones, not every one. The profile covers about 18,000 clones, with approximately 80% appearing a single time and roughly 14% taken by the ten largest. Here the sequenced sample was CD4+ or CD8+ T cells sorted from blood, taken in a trial of the OX40 agonist ivuxolimab. The TCR sequence derives from an adult with an advanced solid tumor such as melanoma, head and neck, liver or kidney cancer. The chain joins TRBV19 to TRBJ1-2; possible D gene TRBD1, 6 bases. The CDR3 region is CASSPRQANYGYTF. The CDR3 DNA reads TGTGCCAGTAGTCCAAGACAGGCTAACTATGGCTACACCTTC.